In its sample, the clone carrying this T cell receptor beta chain was seen a few times. Its antigen is not known. The sample originates from a study of T cells in Graves' hyperthyroidism and ophthalmopathy. Blood dates from first hyperthyroidism diagnosis, before any ophthalmopathy symptoms. Whole-study findings and limits: Blood also showed most of the thyroid clonotypes that were expanded above 0.001.

There were TCR beta CDR3 regions amplified from RNA transcripts. The HTBI primer set was used in a first-round RT-PCR of the TCR CDR3. TCRdb independently ran MiXCR on the multiplex PCR reads; one entry per CDR3 protein. The sample yields a few hundred thousand distinct CDR3 sequences, more than 14% seen once. Germline V lookup: CDR1 LNHNV, CDR2 YYDKDF (reference sequence). V lost 5 bases and J lost 0; bases outside the gene matches: 4. CDR3 length: 15 amino acids. The sample was blood. This chain connects TRBV15 to TRBJ2-7, with 10 bases that match TRBD2. This clonotype originated in a woman aged 40-49 years with Graves' hyperthyroidism that later progressed to Graves' ophthalmopathy. The CDR3 spells CATSLLAGSSYEQYF. The DNA of the CDR3 is TGTGCCACCAGCTTACTAGCGGGGAGCTCCTACGAGCAGTACTTC.